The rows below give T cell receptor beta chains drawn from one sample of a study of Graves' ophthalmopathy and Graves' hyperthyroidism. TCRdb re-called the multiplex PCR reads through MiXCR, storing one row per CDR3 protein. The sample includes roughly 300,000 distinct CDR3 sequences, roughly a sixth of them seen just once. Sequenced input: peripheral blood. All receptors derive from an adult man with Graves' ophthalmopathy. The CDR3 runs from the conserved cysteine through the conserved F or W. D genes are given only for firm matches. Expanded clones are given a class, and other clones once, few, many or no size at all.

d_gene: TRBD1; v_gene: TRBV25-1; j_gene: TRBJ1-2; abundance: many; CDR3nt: TGTGCCAGCAGGGGACAGGAAGCTAACTATGGCTACACCTTC; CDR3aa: CASRGQEANYGYTF
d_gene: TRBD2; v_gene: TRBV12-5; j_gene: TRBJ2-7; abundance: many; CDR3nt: TGTGCTAGTGGTTTGGTACCTCAGGAGCGGGAGGCACTCGAGCAGTACTTC; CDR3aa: CASGLVPQEREALEQYF
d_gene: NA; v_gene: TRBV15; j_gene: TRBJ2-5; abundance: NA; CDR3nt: TGTGCCACCAGCAGGGCTGGCGGACAAGAGACCCAGTACTTC; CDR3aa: CATSRAGGQETQYF
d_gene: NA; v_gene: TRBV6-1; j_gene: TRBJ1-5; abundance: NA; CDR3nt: TGTGCCAGCATTCGTTCCGGCAGACGCCGTCAGCCCCAGCATTTT; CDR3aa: CASIRSGRRRQPQHF
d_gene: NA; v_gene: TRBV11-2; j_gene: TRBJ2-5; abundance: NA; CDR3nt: TGTGCCAGCAGCCCCGCCGGGCCCGTCGAGACCCAGTACTTC; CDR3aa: CASSPAGPVETQYF
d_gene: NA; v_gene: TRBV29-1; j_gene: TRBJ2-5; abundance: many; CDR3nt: TGCAGCGTTGGCCGGCGGGGCAAGGAGACCCAGTACTTC; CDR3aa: CSVGRRGKETQYF
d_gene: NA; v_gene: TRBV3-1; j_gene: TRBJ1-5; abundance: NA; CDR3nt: TGTGCCAGCAGCCAAGCCATAGGTCAGCCCCAGCATTTT; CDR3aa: CASSQAIGQPQHF
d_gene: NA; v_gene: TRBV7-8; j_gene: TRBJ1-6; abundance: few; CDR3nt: TGTGCCAGCAGCCCCAAGGGAGTCGGGACGGCCAATTCACCCCTCCACTTT; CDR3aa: CASSPKGVGTANSPLHF
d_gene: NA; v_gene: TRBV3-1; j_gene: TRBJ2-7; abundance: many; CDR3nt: TGTGCCAGCAGCCAAGTTGGAGGAATCGAGCAGTACTTC; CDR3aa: CASSQVGGIEQYF
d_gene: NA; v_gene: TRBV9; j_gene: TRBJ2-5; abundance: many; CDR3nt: TGTGCCAGCCACCACCGGCCAAAAACAAACCAAGAGACCCAGTACTTC; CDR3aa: CASHHRPKTNQETQYF
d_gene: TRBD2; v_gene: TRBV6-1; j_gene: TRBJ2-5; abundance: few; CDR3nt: TGTGCCAGCAGTGAAGAGTTAGCGGGGGGGTCCCAAGAGACCCAGTACTTC; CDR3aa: CASSEELAGGSQETQYF
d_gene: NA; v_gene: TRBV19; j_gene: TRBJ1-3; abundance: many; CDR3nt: TGTGCCAGTAGTATAGGACCGGGAAGCTCTGGAAACACCATATATTTT; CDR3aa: CASSIGPGSSGNTIYF
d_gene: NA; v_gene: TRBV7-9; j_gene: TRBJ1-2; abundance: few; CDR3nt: TGTGCCAGCAGCCAAGTCTACAAGAACTATGGCTACATCTTC; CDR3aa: CASSQVYKNYGYIF
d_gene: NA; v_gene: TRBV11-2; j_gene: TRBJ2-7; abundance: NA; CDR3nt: TGTGCCAGCAGCTTAGACTCCTCGAGCTCCTACGAGCAGTACTTC; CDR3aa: CASSLDSSSSYEQYF
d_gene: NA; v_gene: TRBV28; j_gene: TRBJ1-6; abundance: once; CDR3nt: TGTGCCACTATTACAGGGAGCTCCTATAATTCACCCCTCCACTTT; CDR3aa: CATITGSSYNSPLHF
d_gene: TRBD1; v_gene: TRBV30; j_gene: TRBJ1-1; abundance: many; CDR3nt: TGTGCCTGGACTCGACAGGGACAATGGATGAACACTGAAGCTTTCTTT; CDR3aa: CAWTRQGQWMNTEAFF
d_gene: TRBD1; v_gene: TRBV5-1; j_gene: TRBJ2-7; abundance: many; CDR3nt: TGCGCCAGCAGCTTTGGGACAGGTAGGGACGAGCAGTACTTC; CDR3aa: CASSFGTGRDEQYF
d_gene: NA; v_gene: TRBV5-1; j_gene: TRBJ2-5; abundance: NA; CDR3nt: TGCGCCAGCAGCTTGGGGACAAGGTCCGGGGGAGAGACCCAGTACTTC; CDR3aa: CASSLGTRSGGETQYF
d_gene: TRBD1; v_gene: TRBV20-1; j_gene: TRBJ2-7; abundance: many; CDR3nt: TGCAGTGCTAGCGATACCTGGGACAGTGTTACCTACGAGCAGTACTTC; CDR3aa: CSASDTWDSVTYEQYF
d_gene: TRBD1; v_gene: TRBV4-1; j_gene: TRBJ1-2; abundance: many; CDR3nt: TGCGCCAGCAGCCACGGGACAGCCAAGGGGGTTAGCTATGGCTACACCTTC; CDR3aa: CASSHGTAKGVSYGYTF
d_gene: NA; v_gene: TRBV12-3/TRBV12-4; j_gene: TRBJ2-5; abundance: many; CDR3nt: TGTGCCAGCAGTTGGCCAGGCGGGGAGACCCAGTACTTC; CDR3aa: CASSWPGGETQYF
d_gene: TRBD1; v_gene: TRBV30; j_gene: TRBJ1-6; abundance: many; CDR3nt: TGTGCCTGTGGGACAGTCAGAAATTCACCCCTCCACTTT; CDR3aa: CACGTVRNSPLHF
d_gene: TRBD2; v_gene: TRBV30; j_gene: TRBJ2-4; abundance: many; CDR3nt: TGTGCCTGGAGTGTAGGGCTCGGGAGGCCAGCCAAAAACATTCAGTACTTC; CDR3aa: CAWSVGLGRPAKNIQYF
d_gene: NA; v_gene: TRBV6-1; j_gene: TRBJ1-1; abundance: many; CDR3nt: TGTGCCACCAGGTCAGGTGATAACACTGAAGCTTTCTTT; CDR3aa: CATRSGDNTEAFF
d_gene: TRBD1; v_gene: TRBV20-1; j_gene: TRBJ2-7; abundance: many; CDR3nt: TGCAGTGCACCGACAGGGGGCTACTACGAGCAGTACTTC; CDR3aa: CSAPTGGYYEQYF
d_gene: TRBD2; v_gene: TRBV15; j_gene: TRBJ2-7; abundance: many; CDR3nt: TGTGCCACCAGCAGAGAGGGTGGTAGCGGGCCGGCCTTC; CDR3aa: CATSREGGSGPAF
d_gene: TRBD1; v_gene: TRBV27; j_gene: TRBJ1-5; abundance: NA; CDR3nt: TGTGCCAGCAGTGCGCTGACAGGGGCTCCCCAGCCCCAGCATTTT; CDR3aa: CASSALTGAPQPQHF
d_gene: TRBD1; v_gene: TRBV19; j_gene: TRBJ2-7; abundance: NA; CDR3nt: TGTGCCAGTAGTATGACAGGGGCCTCCTACGAGCAGTACTTC; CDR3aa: CASSMTGASYEQYF
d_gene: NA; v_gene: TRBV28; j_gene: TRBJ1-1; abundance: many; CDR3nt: TGTGCCAGCAGTGCCTCAGGGGAGGGAAACACTGAAGCTTTCTTT; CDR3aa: CASSASGEGNTEAFF
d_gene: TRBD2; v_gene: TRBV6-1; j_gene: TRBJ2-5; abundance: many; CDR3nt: TGTGCCAGCAGGGGACTAGCGGGAGTAGGAGGGGAGACCCAGTACTTC; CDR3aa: CASRGLAGVGGETQYF
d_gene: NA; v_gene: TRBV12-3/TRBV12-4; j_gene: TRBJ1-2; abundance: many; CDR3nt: TGTGCCAGCAGTGGACTCGGGGAAGCGGACTATGGCTACACCTTC; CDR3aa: CASSGLGEADYGYTF